Listed below are T cell receptor beta chains from one sample, sequenced in a study of T cell responses to AZD1222 COVID-19 vaccine. TCRdb's table, derived via immunoSEQ multiplex PCR, lists solely in-frame clones and lacks some. The sample lists 120,000 or so clones; around nine tenths were seen once. This specimen was peripheral blood, taken on day 0 of MenACWY control vaccination. The receptors shown here come from an adult in good health. The conserved cysteine and the conserved F or W are not part of the CDR3 here.

v_call	j_call	cdr3_aa
TRBV4-2	TRBJ2-7	ASSQGVDWRYEQY
TRBV7-9	TRBJ1-4	ASSYPRSRRANEKLF
TRBV9	TRBJ2-1	ASSVADRGLYNEQF
TRBV6-2/TRBV6-3	TRBJ1-2	ASSYQGYGYT
TRBV7-2	TRBJ2-5	ASSLSTETQY
TRBV6-5	TRBJ2-2	ASRDITGAWELF
TRBV12-3/TRBV12-4	TRBJ1-1	ASSLQIRTEAF
TRBV6-4	TRBJ2-3	ASSEATSGRDTQY
TRBV5-1	TRBJ2-3	ASSFGTATDTQY
TRBV30	TRBJ1-2	AWSKQGGGGYT
TRBV25-1	TRBJ1-6	ASSEPSGSAPLH
TRBV11-2	TRBJ2-5	ASTPGGDVYRETQY
TRBV5-6	TRBJ1-2	ASRPDRDYGYT
TRBV6-2/TRBV6-3	TRBJ2-1	ASSYGREAGREQF
TRBV11-3	TRBJ2-7	ASSSSLGVGYEQY
TRBV3-1/TRBV3-2	TRBJ2-5	ASSPGVETQY
TRBV3-1/TRBV3-2	TRBJ1-6	ASRNYNSPLH
TRBV6-2/TRBV6-3	TRBJ2-7	ASSGQGVSEQY
TRBV7-9	TRBJ2-6	ASSSGQGGESGANVLT
TRBV6-1	TRBJ1-2	ASSGRHTGTNYGYT
TRBV29-1	TRBJ2-7	SVAGTGEVEQY
TRBV5-8	TRBJ1-1	ASSLPGANTEAF
TRBV11-3	TRBJ1-2	ASSLGGPTRGYT
TRBV11-3	TRBJ2-5	ASSFAVQETQY
TRBV11-3	TRBJ2-7	ASSLERVAHEQY
TRBV7-8	TRBJ1-5	ASSVGQGAGQPQH
TRBV9	TRBJ2-5	ASSVGLAIGETQY
TRBV5-1	TRBJ2-3	ASSQSGLATDTQY
TRBV9	TRBJ2-7	ASSGGSGGPYEQY
TRBV19	TRBJ1-2	ASSMSLSEARYGYT
TRBV4-2	TRBJ2-7	ASSQPQGVSYEQY
TRBV11-3	TRBJ2-5	ASAPRGGRALETQY
TRBV18	TRBJ2-7	ASSPSSRRELSEQY
TRBV9	TRBJ1-2	ASSTGGQGANYGYT
TRBV5-4	TRBJ2-1	ASSPGSGTYNEQF
TRBV9	TRBJ2-3	ASSVEASGISPTTDTQY
TRBV5-3	TRBJ1-6	ARSLHIRVSYNSPLH
TRBV4-1	TRBJ1-2	ASSQEVATNYGYT
TRBV7-3	TRBJ2-3	ASSPQGRTDTQY
TRBV19	TRBJ1-2	ASSTIPIRGYT
TRBV20-1	TRBJ2-3	SASVLAASTDTQY
TRBV21-1	TRBJ1-2	ASSKKDGFWGQGTDCTLNYGYT